This T cell receptor beta chain was found in a study of identical twins. TCRdb re-called the 5' RACE reads with MiXCR, one entry per CDR3 protein. The table includes over 600,000 distinct CDR3 sequences, approximately 21% detected once. Germline CDR1 is DFQATT and CDR2 is SNEGSKA (reference sequence). The CDR3 covers 15 residues. V was clipped by 0 bases and J by 2 bases; unmatched bases: 4. The study's findings and limits: Out-of-frame alpha sequences that twins shared showed excess low generation probability.

This clonotype was seen ten or more times. What it binds is unknown. The same data also went into a second study, on T cells expressing NK-cell markers. That study reports: Cells sorted as CD3+CD56+NKG2C+, CD3+CD56+NKG2C- and CD3+CD56-NKG2C+ T cells supplied the TCR beta repertoires. What remained unclear was the HCMV specificity of expanded NKG2C+ T cell clones.

The V gene is TRBV20-1, the J gene TRBJ2-7; 10 bases line up with TRBD2. This clonotype was sampled from a woman between 18 and 29 years old in good health. Sample: PBMCs. This CDR3 is CSARDLLAGAYEQYF. CDR3 coding DNA: TGCAGTGCTAGAGATCTCCTAGCGGGGGCCTACGAGCAGTACTTC.